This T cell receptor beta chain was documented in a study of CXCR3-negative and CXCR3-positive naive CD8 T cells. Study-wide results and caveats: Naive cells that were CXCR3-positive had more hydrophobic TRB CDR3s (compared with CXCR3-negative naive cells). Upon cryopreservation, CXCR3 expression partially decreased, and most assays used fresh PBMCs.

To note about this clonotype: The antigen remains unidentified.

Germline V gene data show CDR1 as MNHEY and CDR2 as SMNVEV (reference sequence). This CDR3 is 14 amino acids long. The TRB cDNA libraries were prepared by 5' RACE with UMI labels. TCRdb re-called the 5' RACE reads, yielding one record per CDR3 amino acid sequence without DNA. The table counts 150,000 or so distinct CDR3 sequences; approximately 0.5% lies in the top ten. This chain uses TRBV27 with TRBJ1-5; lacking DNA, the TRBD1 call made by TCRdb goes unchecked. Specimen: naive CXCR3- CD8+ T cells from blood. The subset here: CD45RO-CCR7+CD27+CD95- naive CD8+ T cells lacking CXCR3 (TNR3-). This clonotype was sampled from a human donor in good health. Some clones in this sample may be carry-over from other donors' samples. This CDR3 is CASSFRGSNQPQHF.